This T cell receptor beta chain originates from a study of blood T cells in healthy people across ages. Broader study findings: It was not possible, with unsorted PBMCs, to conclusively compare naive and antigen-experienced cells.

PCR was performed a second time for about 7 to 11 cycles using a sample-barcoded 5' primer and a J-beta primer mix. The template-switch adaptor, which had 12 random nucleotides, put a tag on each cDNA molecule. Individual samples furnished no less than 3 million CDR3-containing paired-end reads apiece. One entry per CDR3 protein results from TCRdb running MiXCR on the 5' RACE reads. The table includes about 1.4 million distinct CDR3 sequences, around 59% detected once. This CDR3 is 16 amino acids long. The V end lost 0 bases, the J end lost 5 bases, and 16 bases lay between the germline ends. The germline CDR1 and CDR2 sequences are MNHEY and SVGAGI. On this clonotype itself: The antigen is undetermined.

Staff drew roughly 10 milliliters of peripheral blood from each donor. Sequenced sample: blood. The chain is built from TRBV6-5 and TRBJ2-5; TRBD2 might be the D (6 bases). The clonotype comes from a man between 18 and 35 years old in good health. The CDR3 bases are TGTGCCAGCAGTTACTCACGGTCGTCCGGAGGGGAGACCCAGTACTTC. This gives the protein CASSYSRSSGGETQYF.